This T cell receptor beta chain appears in the sequencing data of a study of blood T cell repertoires in COVID-19. Study as a whole: The United States, Italy and Spain provided the acute and convalescent COVID-19 samples. Sources were T cells, B-cell-depleted T cells, or PBMCs; the material itself was cDNA or gDNA.

V was cut by 4 bases and J by 1 base, with 7 bases left in between. The CDR3 has 13 residues. Germline values: CDR1 SGHDT, CDR2 YYEEEE. The authors' processing: The authors estimated nucleated cell counts from reference gene primer amplification. Measured with immunoSEQ multiplex PCR; TCRdb has only the in-frame clones, and not every one. That table is the source of V, J and clone size, and D and trimming were worked out from the DNA. The top ten hold about 1.5% of the sample, which has about 93,000 clones, around 90% seen once. The sequence was collected from a human donor with active COVID-19. The donor label of this sample is uncertain. Sequenced material: peripheral blood. The V and J genes are TRBV5-6 and TRBJ2-3; no clear D gene. The CDR3: CASSGLRTDTQYF. The CDR3 bases are TGTGCCAGCAGCGGGCTGCGCACAGATACGCAGTATTTT.